Below, 3 T cell receptor beta chains from the same sample are listed, as sequenced in a study of CD8 T cells in ankylosing spondylitis. Overall study findings and caveats: There was a TCR beta motif, made of fewer than 10 highly homologous variants, that appeared characteristic of ankylosing spondylitis blood.

Using its own MiXCR run on the 5' RACE reads, TCRdb lists one record per CDR3 protein. The sample carries fewer than 750,000 distinct CDR3 sequences, roughly 19% recorded once. Antigens for these TCRs are unknown. What was sequenced was blood, either unsorted or a sorted T cell fraction (not recorded which). All receptors come from a male donor with ankylosing spondylitis.

This clonotype occurred a few times. CDR3 in amino acids: CASSQDPGVYEQYF. CDR3 sequence (DNA): TGCGCCAGCAGCCAAGATCCTGGGGTCTACGAGCAGTACTTC. The J gene is TRBJ2-7, the V gene TRBV4-1; D gene unclear. The V gene lost 0 bases and the J gene lost 3 bases, with 9 bases spanning the gap. This CDR3 is 14 amino acids long. Germline CDR1 MGHRA, CDR2 YSYEKL.

The rearrangement uses TRBV20-1 and TRBJ2-1; the D gene is possibly TRBD2 (6 bases). This CDR3 contains 15 residues. V shed 3 bases and J shed 7 bases, with 19 bases lying between them. Per germline, CDR1 DFQATT and CDR2 SNEGSKA (reference sequence). The CDR3 reads CSASLPGVGRNEQFF. In nucleotides, the CDR3 is TGCAGTGCTAGCCTTCCGGGAGTCGGTAGGAATGAGCAGTTCTTC.

The chain has TRBV5-1 and TRBJ2-2; D is unclear. The CDR3 spans 14 residues. Germline assignment: CDR1 SGHRS and CDR2 YFSETQ. Trimming removed 0 bases at V and 8 bases at J, with 11 bases between. DNA for the CDR3: TGCGCCAGCAGCTTGGTTCAGAACCAGGGGGAGCTGTTTTTT. Protein product: CASSLVQNQGELFF.